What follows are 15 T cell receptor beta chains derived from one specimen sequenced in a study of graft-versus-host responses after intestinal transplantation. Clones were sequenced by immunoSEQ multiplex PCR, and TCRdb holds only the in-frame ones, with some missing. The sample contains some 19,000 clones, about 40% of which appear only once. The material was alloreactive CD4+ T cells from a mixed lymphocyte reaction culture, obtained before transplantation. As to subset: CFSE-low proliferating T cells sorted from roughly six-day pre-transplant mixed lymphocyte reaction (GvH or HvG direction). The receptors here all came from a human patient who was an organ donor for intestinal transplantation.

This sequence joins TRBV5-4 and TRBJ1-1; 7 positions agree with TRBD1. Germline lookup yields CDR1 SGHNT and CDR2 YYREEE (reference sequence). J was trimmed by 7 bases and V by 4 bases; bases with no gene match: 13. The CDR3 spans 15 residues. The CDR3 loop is CASSQFFRGGFEAFF. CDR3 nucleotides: TGTGCCAGCAGCCAATTCTTCAGGGGGGGTTTTGAAGCTTTCTTT.

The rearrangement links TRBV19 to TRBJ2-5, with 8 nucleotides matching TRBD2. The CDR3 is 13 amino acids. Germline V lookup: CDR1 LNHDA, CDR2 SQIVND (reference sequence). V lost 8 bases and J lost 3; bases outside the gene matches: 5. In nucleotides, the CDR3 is TGTGCCAGTGGTGGACTAGCAGAAGAGACCCAGTACTTC. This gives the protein CASGGLAEETQYF.

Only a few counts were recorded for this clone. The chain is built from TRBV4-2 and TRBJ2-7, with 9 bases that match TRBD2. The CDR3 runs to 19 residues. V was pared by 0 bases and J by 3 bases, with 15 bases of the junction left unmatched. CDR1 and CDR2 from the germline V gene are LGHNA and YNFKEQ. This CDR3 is CASSQDVAGAKVGLYEQYF. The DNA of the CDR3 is TGTGCCAGCAGCCAAGACGTAGCGGGAGCTAAGGTTGGTCTCTACGAGCAGTACTTC.

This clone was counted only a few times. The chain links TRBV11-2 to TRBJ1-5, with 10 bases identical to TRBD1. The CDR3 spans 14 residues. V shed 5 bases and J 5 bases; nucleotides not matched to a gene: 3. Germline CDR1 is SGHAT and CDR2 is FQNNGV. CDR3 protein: CASSPGQGYQPQHF. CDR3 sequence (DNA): TGTGCCAGCAGCCCGGGACAGGGGTATCAGCCCCAGCATTTT.

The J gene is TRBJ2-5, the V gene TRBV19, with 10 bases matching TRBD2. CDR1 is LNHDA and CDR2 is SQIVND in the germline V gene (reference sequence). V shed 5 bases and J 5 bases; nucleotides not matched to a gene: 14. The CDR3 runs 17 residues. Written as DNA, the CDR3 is TGTGCCAGTAGTTCCCGATCAGCGGGAGGGCCGGGGGAGACCCAGTACTTC. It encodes CASSSRSAGGPGETQYF.

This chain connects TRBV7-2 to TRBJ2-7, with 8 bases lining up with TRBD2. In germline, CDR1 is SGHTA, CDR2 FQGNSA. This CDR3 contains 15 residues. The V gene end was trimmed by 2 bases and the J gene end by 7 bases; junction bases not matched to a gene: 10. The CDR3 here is CASSLISGKLGEQYF. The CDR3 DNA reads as TGTGCCAGCAGCTTAATTAGCGGGAAGCTAGGGGAGCAGTACTTC.

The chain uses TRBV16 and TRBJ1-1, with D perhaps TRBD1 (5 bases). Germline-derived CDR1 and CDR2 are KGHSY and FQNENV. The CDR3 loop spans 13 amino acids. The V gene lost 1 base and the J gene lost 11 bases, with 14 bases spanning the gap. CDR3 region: CASSQFQQGNAFF. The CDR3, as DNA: TGTGCCAGCAGCCAATTCCAGCAGGGAAACGCTTTCTTT.

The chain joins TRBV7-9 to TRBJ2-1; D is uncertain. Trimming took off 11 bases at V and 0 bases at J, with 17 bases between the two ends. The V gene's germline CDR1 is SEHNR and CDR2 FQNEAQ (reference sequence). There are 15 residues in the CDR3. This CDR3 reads CAGVGGPDSYNEQFF. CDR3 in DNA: TGTGCCGGCGTCGGCGGACCCGACTCCTACAATGAGCAGTTCTTC.

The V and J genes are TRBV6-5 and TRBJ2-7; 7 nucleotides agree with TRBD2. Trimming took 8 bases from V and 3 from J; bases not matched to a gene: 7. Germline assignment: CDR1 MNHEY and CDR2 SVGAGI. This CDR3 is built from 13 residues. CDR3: CASGPKRGYEQYF. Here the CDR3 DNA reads TGTGCCAGCGGGCCAAAGCGGGGCTACGAGCAGTACTTC.

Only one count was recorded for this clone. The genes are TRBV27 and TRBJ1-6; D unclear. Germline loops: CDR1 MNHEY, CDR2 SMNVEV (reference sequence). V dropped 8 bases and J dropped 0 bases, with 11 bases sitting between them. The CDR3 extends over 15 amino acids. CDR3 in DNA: TGTGCCAGCGGCCGGGATGACTCCTATAATTCACCCCTCCACTTT. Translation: CASGRDDSYNSPLHF.

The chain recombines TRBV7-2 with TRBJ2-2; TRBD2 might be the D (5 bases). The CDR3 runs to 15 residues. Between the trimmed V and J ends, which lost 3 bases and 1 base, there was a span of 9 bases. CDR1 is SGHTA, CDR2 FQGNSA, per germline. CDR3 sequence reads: CASSFRGLNTGELFF. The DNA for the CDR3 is TGTGCCAGCAGCTTTCGAGGGCTGAACACCGGGGAGCTGTTTTTT.

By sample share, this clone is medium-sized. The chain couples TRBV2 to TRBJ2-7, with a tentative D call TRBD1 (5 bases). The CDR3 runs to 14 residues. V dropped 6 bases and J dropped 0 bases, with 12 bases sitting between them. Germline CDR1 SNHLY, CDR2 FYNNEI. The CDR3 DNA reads TGTGCCAGCAGGATTGACAGATACTCCTACGAGCAGTACTTC. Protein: CASRIDRYSYEQYF.

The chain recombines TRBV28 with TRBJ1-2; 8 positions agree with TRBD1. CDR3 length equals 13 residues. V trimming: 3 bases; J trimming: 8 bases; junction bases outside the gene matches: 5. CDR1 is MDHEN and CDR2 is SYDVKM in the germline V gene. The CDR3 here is CASSFGGQGGYTF. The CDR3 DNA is TGTGCCAGCAGTTTTGGCGGACAGGGCGGCTACACCTTC.

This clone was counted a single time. The CDR3 DNA reads as TGTGCCAGCAGCCAAGGGTCCGCCTCTAACTATGGCTACACCTTC. It is translated as CASSQGSASNYGYTF. V is TRBV4-2 and J is TRBJ1-2, with no clear D. V lost 1 base and J lost 0, with 9 bases in between. Germline CDR1 is LGHNA and CDR2 is YNFKEQ. The CDR3 runs 15 residues.

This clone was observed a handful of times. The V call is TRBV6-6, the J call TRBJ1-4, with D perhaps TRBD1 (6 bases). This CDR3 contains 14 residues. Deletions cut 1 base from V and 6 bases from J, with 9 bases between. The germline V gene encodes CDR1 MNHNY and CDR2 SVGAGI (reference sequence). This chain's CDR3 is CASSYFGGHEKLFF. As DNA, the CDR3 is TGTGCCAGCAGTTACTTTGGGGGGCATGAAAAACTGTTTTTT.